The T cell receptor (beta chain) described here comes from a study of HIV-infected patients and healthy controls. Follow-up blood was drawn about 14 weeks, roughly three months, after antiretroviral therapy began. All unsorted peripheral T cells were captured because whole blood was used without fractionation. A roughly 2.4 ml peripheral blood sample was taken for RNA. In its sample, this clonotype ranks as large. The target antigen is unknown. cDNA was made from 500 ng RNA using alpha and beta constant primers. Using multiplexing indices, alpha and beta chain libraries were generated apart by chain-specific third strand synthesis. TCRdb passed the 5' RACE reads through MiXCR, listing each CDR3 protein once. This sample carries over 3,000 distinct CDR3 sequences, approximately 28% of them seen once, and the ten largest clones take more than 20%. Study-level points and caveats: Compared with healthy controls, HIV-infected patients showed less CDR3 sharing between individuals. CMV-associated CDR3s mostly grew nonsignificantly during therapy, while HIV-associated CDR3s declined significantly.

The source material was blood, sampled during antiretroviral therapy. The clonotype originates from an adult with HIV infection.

The CDR3 loop reads CASSLIRPGSGANVLTF. The CDR3 coding sequence is TGTGCCAGCAGCTTAATACGGCCTGGGTCTGGGGCCAACGTCCTGACTTTC. This chain uses TRBV7-3 with TRBJ2-6, with D unresolved. Deletions cut 1 base from V and 1 base from J, with 11 bases between. The germline CDR1 and CDR2 sequences are SGHTA and FQGTGA. The CDR3 runs to 17 residues.